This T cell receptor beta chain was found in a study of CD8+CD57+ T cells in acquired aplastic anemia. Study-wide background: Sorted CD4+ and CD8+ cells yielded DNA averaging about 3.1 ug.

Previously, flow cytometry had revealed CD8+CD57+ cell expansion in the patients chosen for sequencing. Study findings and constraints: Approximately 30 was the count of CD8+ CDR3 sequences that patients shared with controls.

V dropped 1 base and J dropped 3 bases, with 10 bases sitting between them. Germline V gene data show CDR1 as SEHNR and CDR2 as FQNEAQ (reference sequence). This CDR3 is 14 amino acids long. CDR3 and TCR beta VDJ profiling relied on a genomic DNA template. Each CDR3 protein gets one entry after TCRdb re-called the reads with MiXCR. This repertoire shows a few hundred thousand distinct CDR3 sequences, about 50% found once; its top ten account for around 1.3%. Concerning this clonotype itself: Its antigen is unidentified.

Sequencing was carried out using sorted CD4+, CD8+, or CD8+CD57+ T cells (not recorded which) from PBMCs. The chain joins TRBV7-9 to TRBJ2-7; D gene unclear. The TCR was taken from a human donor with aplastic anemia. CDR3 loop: CASSLDGRSYEQYF. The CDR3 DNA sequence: TGTGCCAGCAGCTTAGACGGCAGGAGCTACGAGCAGTACTTC.